This T cell receptor (beta chain) derives from a study of blood T cell repertoires in COVID-19. All recovered Cohort 3 donors got two negative PCRs, got clearance, or saw symptom resolution. Per the original methods: By means of reference gene primer amplification, nucleated cell counts were estimated. TCRdb's copy holds only in-frame clones and misses some; the assay was immunoSEQ multiplex PCR. Clone size and V and J calls were adopted from that table, with D and trimming inferred from the DNA. The table has a few hundred thousand clones, roughly 88% seen once. Germline CDR1 and CDR2: SGHDT and YYEEEE. V was pared by 0 bases and J by 0 bases, with 4 bases between. There are 14 residues in the CDR3.

This receptor was taken from a woman between 35 and 50 years old who had recovered from COVID-19. The sample consisted of PBMCs or T cells enriched from blood (not recorded which). V usage is TRBV5-6 and J usage is TRBJ2-1; D unresolved. The CDR3 spells CASSLVSSYNEQFF. CDR3 bases: TGTGCCAGCAGCTTGGTGAGCTCCTACAATGAGCAGTTCTTC.